This T cell receptor beta chain was obtained from a study of blood T cell repertoires in COVID-19. Study information: T cells, B-cell-depleted T cells, or PBMCs provided the cDNA or gDNA that served as material.

The CDR3 spans 15 residues. V was trimmed by 3 bases and J by 0 bases, leaving 12 bases between them. CDR1 SQVTM and CDR2 ANQGSEA come from the germline V gene. Measured with immunoSEQ multiplex PCR; TCRdb has only the in-frame clones, and not every one. The table lists some 190,000 clones, more than 60% of them singletons. This chain uses TRBV29-1 with TRBJ2-1; D may be TRBD2 (6 bases). The sequence came from a woman in her forties or fifties with acute or convalescent COVID-19. The sequencing sample was made of peripheral blood. In DNA, the CDR3 is TGCAGCGTTGAGGGCGGGGAAAGCTCCTACAATGAGCAGTTCTTC. Encoded protein: CSVEGGESSYNEQFF.